These 20 T cell receptor beta chains were all obtained from the same sample, sequenced in a study of T cells expressing NK-cell markers. TCRdb reprocessed the 5' RACE reads and stores each CDR3 protein as one record, lacking DNA. The repertoire table contains 350,000 to 450,000 distinct CDR3 sequences. The sample consisted of blood T cells: a sorted CD56 or NKG2C T cell subset, CD4+ or CD8+ T cells, or bulk PBMC T cells (not recorded which). The receptors originated from a man aged 18 to 69 in good health.

V gene TRBV3-1 combines with J gene TRBJ1-1; TCRdb outputs TRBD1, but without DNA this stays unchecked. The CDR3 covers 13 residues. Germline V gene data show CDR1 as LGHDT and CDR2 as YNNKEL (reference sequence). The CDR3 sequence is CASSHSRGAVAFF.

The chain uses TRBV6-1 and TRBJ1-5. There are 17 residues in the CDR3. In germline, CDR1 is MNHNS, CDR2 SASEGT. The CDR3 reads CASSSHRGGSRSQPQHF.

J is TRBJ2-2 and V is TRBV30; the D call from TCRdb, TRBD1, cannot be confirmed without DNA. The CDR3 sequence is 16 residues long. The germline gives CDR1 GTSNPN, CDR2 SVGIG (reference sequence). CDR3 protein: CAWTSPGQDYTGELFF.

The genes are TRBV7-8 and TRBJ2-2; TCRdb's D call of TRBD2 is untestable without DNA. Germline-derived CDR1 and CDR2 are SGHVS and FQNEAQ. The CDR3 has 16 amino acids. CDR3 loop: CASSLEGRGYTGELFF.

The CDR3 spells CASSSTGTGGKQTQYF. This sequence joins TRBV6-5 and TRBJ2-5; TCRdb returns TRBD1, unconfirmable since there is no DNA. The CDR3 sequence is 16 residues long. Germline loops: CDR1 MNHEY, CDR2 SVGAGI.

The genes are TRBV20-1 and TRBJ2-2; TCRdb selects TRBD2, and the lack of DNA leaves this call unchecked. CDR1 is DFQATT and CDR2 is SNEGSKA in the germline V gene (reference sequence). The CDR3 totals 15 residues. The CDR3 sequence: CSAREMGRWTGELFF.

The chain joins TRBV7-2 to TRBJ1-3; TCRdb's D call, TRBD1, is unchecked because there is no DNA. Germline V gives CDR1 SGHTA, CDR2 FQGNSA. The length of the CDR3 is 16 residues. The CDR3 here is CASSGQDVLSGNTIYF.

This chain connects TRBV6-1 to TRBJ1-2; TCRdb gives TRBD1 as the D gene, but with no DNA this cannot be confirmed. CDR3 size: 12 residues. Germline V lookup: CDR1 MNHNS, CDR2 SASEGT. CDR3 loop: CASSGRVGGYTF.

CDR3 sequence reads: CASTGQGMNEQFF. The chain employs TRBV2 and TRBJ2-1; TCRdb indicates TRBD1, and absent DNA this call remains unverified. The CDR3 spans 13 residues. Germline V gene lookup returns CDR1 SNHLY and CDR2 FYNNEI.

The rearrangement joins TRBV20-1 to TRBJ2-1. This CDR3 has 12 amino acids. Germline assignment: CDR1 DFQATT and CDR2 SNEGSKA (reference sequence). CDR3 sequence reads: CSARLGYNEQFF.

The rearrangement joins TRBV20-1 to TRBJ2-1; TCRdb's D call of TRBD1 is untestable without DNA. Germline V gene lookup returns CDR1 DFQATT and CDR2 SNEGSKA (reference sequence). The CDR3 is 13 residues long. CDR3 sequence reads: CSGGQGNYNEQFF.

V is TRBV6-2 or TRBV6-3 and J is TRBJ2-3; no DNA is available, so the TRBD2 call from TCRdb remains unchecked. Germline V lookup: CDR1 MNHEY, CDR2 SVGEGT. CDR3 size: 15 residues. The CDR3 loop reads CASSYGGGARDTQYF.

The V call is TRBV6-1, the J call TRBJ1-2; TCRdb picks TRBD1, but there is no DNA to check that call. From germline, CDR1 is MNHNS and CDR2 SASEGT. The CDR3 has 15 residues. CDR3 region: CASRTSGAAPYGYTF.

CDR3 residues: CASSSGQGRYNEQFF. This chain joins TRBV6-5 and TRBJ2-1; without DNA, the TCRdb call of TRBD1 cannot be checked. This CDR3 spans 15 amino acids. CDR1 and CDR2 from the germline V gene are MNHEY and SVGAGI.

The V gene is TRBV10-3, the J gene TRBJ2-5; the D gene TCRdb calls, TRBD2, cannot be checked with no DNA. This CDR3 contains 14 residues. Germline assignment: CDR1 ENHRY and CDR2 SYGVKD. This chain's CDR3 is CAISPPGFQETQYF.

This chain links TRBV11-2 with TRBJ2-1; TCRdb returns TRBD2, unconfirmable since there is no DNA. CDR3 length: 19 amino acids. Germline loops: CDR1 SGHAT, CDR2 FQNNGV. CDR3 residues: CASSSGPLTGLSSYNEQFF. Filled out from reference TRBV11-2 and TRBJ2-1, the complete variable domain reads EAGVAQSPRYKIIEKRQSVAFWCNPISGHATLYWYQQILGQGPKLLIQFQNNGVVDDSQLPKDRFSAERLKGVDSTLKIQPAKLEDSAVYLCASSSGPLTGLSSYNEQFFGPGTRLTVL.

V and J are TRBV7-2 and TRBJ2-7; the TCRdb call, TRBD2, lacks DNA for checking. The length of the CDR3 is 18 residues. The germline CDR1 and CDR2 sequences are SGHTA and FQGNSA. CDR3 amino acids: CASSLAALPGLAGLEQYF.

The chain couples TRBV28 to TRBJ1-5. The CDR3 is made up of 14 amino acids. From germline, CDR1 is MDHEN and CDR2 SYDVKM. This CDR3 is CASTLGGSNQPQHF.

The V call is TRBV5-4, the J call TRBJ2-7. This CDR3 spans 13 amino acids. The germline V gene has CDR1 SGHNT and CDR2 YYREEE (reference sequence). CDR3 loop: CASSLIGPYEQYF.

This chain's CDR3 is CASSLLARTRETQYF. This rearrangement joins TRBV7-9 to TRBJ2-5; with no DNA, the TCRdb D assignment of TRBD1 cannot be verified. CDR3 size: 15 residues. Looked up from germline, CDR1 is SEHNR and CDR2 is FQNEAQ (reference sequence).